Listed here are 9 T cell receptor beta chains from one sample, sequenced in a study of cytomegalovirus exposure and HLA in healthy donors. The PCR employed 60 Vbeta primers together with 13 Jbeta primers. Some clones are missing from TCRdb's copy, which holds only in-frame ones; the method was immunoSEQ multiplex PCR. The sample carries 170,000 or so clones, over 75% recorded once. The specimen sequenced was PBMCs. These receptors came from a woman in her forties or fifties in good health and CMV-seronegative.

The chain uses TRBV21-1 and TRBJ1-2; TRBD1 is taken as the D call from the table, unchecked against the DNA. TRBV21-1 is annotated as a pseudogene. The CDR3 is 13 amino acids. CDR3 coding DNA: TGTGCCAGCAGTCAAACAGGGTCAGGCGGCTACACCTTC. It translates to CASSQTGSGGYTF.

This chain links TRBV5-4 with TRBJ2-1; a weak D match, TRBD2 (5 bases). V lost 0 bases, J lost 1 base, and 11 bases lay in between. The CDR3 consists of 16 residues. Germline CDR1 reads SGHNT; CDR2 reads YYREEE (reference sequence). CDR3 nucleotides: TGTGCCAGCAGCTTGGCCGAGCGGCGGTCCTACAATGAGCAGTTCTTC. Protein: CASSLAERRSYNEQFF.

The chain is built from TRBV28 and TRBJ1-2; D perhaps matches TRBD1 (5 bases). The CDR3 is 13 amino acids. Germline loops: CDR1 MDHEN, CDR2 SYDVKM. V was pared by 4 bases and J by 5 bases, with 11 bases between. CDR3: CASSWGGSYGYTF. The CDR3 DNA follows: TGTGCCAGCAGTTGGGGCGGATCTTATGGCTACACCTTC.

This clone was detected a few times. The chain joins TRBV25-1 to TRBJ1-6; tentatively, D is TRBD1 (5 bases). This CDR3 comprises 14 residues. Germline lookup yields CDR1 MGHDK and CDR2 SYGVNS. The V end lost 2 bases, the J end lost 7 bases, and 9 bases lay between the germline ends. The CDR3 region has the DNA TGTGCCAGCAGTGAAGTTACAGGAAATTCACCCCTCCACTTT. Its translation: CASSEVTGNSPLHF.

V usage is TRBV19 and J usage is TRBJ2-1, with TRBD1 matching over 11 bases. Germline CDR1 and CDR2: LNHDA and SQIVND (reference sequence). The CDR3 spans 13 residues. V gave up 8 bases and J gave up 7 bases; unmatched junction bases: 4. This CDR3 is CASGQGARNEQFF. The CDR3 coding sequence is TGTGCCAGTGGACAGGGGGCAAGGAATGAGCAGTTCTTC.

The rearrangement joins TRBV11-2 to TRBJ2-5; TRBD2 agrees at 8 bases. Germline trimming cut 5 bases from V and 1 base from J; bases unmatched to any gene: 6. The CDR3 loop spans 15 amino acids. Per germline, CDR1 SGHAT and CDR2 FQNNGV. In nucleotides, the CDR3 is TGTGCCAGCAGCCTACGGACTAGCACCCAAGAGACCCAGTACTTC. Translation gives CASSLRTSTQETQYF.

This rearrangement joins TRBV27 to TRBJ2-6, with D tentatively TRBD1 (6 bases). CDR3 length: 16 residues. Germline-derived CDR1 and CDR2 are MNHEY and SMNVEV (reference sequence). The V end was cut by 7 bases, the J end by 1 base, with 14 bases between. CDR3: CASKPQQGSGANVLTF. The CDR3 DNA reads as TGTGCCAGCAAACCTCAACAGGGTTCTGGGGCCAACGTCCTGACTTTC.

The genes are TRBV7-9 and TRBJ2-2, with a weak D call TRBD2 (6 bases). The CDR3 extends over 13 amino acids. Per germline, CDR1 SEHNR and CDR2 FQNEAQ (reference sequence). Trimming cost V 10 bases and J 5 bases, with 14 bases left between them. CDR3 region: CAILLGGTGELFF. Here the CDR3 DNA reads TGTGCCATCCTCCTCGGGGGAACCGGGGAGCTGTTTTTT.

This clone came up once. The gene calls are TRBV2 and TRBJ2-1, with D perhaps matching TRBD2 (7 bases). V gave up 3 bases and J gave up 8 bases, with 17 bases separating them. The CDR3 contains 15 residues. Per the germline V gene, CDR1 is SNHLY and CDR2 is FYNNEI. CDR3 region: CASSDLAEGGDEQFF. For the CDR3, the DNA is TGTGCCAGCAGTGACCTAGCGGAGGGGGGTGATGAGCAGTTCTTC.